These T cell receptor beta chains were read from a single sample in a study of beta chain features in type 1 diabetes. Sequenced by immunoSEQ multiplex PCR; TCRdb stores in-frame clones only, minus some. The sample holds some 290,000 clones; about 13% are singletons and the top ten take 0.015% to 0.02%. The sequenced material came from naive CD4+ T cells from blood. Receptors originate from a young man with type 1 diabetes. CDR3s include the opening cysteine and the closing phenylalanine or tryptophan. D genes are given only for firm matches. Where a row states a size, it is once, few, many or the class of an expanded clone; other rows omit it.

size,V,J,D,CDR3,DNA
few,TRBV7-2,TRBJ2-2,TRBD2,CASSFWTSDSGELFF,TGTGCCAGCAGCTTCTGGACTAGCGATTCCGGGGAGCTGTTTTTT
few,TRBV5-1,TRBJ2-1,-,CASSQQGSSNEQFF,TGCGCCAGCAGCCAACAGGGAAGTTCAAATGAGCAGTTCTTC
-,TRBV4-2,TRBJ1-1,-,CASSQQVAGTEAFF,TGTGCCAGCAGCCAACAGGTTGCTGGCACTGAAGCTTTCTTT
once,TRBV11-2,TRBJ2-4,-,CASSPNRRLAKNIQYF,TGTGCCAGCAGTCCTAACAGGAGACTAGCCAAAAACATTCAGTACTTC
-,TRBV18,TRBJ2-7,-,CASSLATLGYEQYF,TGTGCCAGCTCCCTCGCGACCCTCGGGTACGAGCAGTACTTC
few,TRBV6-6,TRBJ1-2,-,CASSPRSSNYGYTF,TGTGCCAGCAGTCCCCGGTCCTCGAACTATGGCTACACCTTC
-,TRBV7-9,TRBJ2-2,-,CASSFGLTSGTLDTGELFF,TGTGCCAGCAGCTTCGGACTGACCAGCGGCACGTTGGACACCGGGGAGCTGTTTTTT
-,TRBV4-1,TRBJ1-5,TRBD1,CASSPGQSNQPQHF,TGCGCCAGCAGCCCGGGACAGTCCAATCAGCCCCAGCATTTT
-,TRBV7-6,TRBJ2-6,TRBD2,CASSGTRPSGANVLTF,TGTGCCAGCAGCGGGACTAGGCCCTCTGGGGCCAACGTCCTGACTTTC
-,TRBV11-2,TRBJ1-1,-,CASSLERIHTEAFF,TGTGCCAGCAGCTTAGAGCGGATCCACACTGAAGCTTTCTTT
few,TRBV9,TRBJ2-2,-,CASSVGGRINTGELFF,TGTGCCAGCAGCGTAGGAGGGAGAATCAACACCGGGGAGCTGTTTTTT
-,TRBV7-2,TRBJ2-2,-,CASSRRGFTGELFF,TGTGCCAGCAGCAGGCGAGGGTTCACCGGGGAGCTGTTTTTT
-,TRBV5-1,TRBJ2-5,TRBD2,CASSLGGTSAETQYF,TGCGCCAGCAGCTTGGGGGGGACTAGCGCGGAGACCCAGTACTTC
once,TRBV18,TRBJ2-2,-,CASSRNTGELFF,TGTGCCAGCTCGCGAAACACCGGGGAGCTGTTTTTT
-,TRBV19,TRBJ2-4,TRBD2,CASSFGGRDNIQYF,TGTGCCAGTAGTTTCGGCGGGAGAGACAACATTCAGTACTTC